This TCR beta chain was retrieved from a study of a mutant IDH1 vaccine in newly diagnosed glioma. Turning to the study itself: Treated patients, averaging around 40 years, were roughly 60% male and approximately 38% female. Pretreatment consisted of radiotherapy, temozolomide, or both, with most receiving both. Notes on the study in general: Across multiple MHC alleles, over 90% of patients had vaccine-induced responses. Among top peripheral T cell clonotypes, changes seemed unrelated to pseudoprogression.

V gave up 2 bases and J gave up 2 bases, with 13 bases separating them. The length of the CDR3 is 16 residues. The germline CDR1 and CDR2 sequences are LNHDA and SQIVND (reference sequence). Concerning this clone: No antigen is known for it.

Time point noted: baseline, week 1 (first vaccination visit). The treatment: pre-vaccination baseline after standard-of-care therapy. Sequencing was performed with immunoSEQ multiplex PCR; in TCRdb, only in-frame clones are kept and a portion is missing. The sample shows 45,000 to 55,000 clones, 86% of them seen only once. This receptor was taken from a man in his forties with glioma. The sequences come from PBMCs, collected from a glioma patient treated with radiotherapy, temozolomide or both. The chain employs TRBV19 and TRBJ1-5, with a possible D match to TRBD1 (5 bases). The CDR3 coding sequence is TGTGCCAGTAGTATAAGTTACAGGACGGGCAATCAGCCCCAGCATTTT. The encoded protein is CASSISYRTGNQPQHF.